The source of this T cell receptor (beta chain) is a study of CD8+ T cells in alopecia areata (dated by TCRdb to between 2018 and 2020). Study-wide context: Skin from C3H/HeJ donors aged roughly 6-12 months with spontaneous alopecia was grafted onto female C3H/HeJ recipients aged roughly 7-11 weeks. immunoSEQ multiplex PCR using 35 Vbeta forward primers and 13 Jbeta reverse primers was used to amplify TCRbeta CDR3 regions. RNA came from the PAXgene miRNA kit for fixed scalp, the miRNeasy kit for PBMCs, and the RNeasy kit for mouse skin. Scalp tissue and sorted CD4+ and CD8+ peripheral blood T cells from patchy and totalis/universalis alopecia areata patients and from healthy controls were covered by human TCRbeta sequencing. Scalp clonality was compared among normal scalp (n=4), patchy alopecia areata scalp (n=8), and alopecia totalis/universalis scalp (n=8). The study used high-throughput TCRbeta sequencing to examine T cell clonal expansion in alopecia areata, in both the C3H/HeJ mouse model and human patients.

Pooled mouse cutaneous lymph node cells were stained for CD4, CD8alpha, NKG2D, NKG2ACE and other markers and were then sorted on a BD Influx. Beyond this particular receptor, the publication reports: Compared with normal scalp, lesional scalp, particularly in alopecia totalis/universalis, had higher clonality and more expanded CD8+ clones, which suggests antigenic drive. Shared TCR sequences between patients were less evident than in mice, which may be partly attributable to HLA diversity in the patient population. Unlike mouse skin, where gammadelta T cells dominate, normal human skin contains resident alphabeta T cells that get sequenced too, which complicates analysis of the scalp TCR repertoire.

The sample holds a few counts of this clone. Its antigen remains unidentified. Gene designations and germline sequences in this entry are those of the mouse. From the germline J gene comes the end of the CDR3, since the read stops 4 residues before it. CDR1 is given as NSQYPW and CDR2 as LRSPGD, both from the germline V gene (reference sequence). Counted from cysteine to phenylalanine, this CDR3 has 13 amino acids. The DNA has 27 bases, all within the CDR3, and is read from base 1. Libraries were made using the immunoSEQ multiplex PCR assay. RNA was extracted from all samples and reverse transcribed into cDNA, which served as template for TCR sequencing. SuperScript III was used for first-strand cDNA synthesis, primed with a 2:1 mix of oligo-dT and random hexamers. A synthetic immune receptor repertoire was used to assess amplification bias, and residual bias was removed computationally. Sequencing of the libraries was done on Illumina HiSeq with 60 bp reads that cover the CDR3, reading from J toward V. The paper's data handling went like this. After raw reads were preprocessed to remove errors, the CDR3 was defined following IMGT conventions as running from the conserved cysteine to phenylalanine. To get clonality, Shannon entropy was normalized by log2 of the number of productive unique TCRs and the result was subtracted from 1. Whether scalp clones were CD4 or CD8 was inferred by matching scalp TCRbeta sequences against CD4 and CD8 repertoires sorted from blood. The table was pulled from immuneACCESS by TCRdb, which kept in-frame rearrangements only. Such tables lose some clones; where checked, under half of the loss comes from unresolved V genes, and the rest has no known cause. The V and J calls and clone size come from that table; D and trimming were worked out from the DNA. The table puts roughly 260,000 clones in this sample, none counted just once. The ten largest clones add up to around 1.2% of the sample.

This receptor was obtained from a C3H/HeJ mouse with alopecia areata. Regarding MHC type, mice of this strain are H2-k. Input material: CD4+ T cells sorted from a lymph node. Rearrangement joined TRBV1 to TRBJ2-7, with no confident D gene call. CDR3 reads: CTCSADHQYEQYF. Incomplete CDR3 DNA: TGCACCTGCAGTGCAGATCACCAGTAT.